The 32 T cell receptor beta chains below come from one sample, sequenced in a study of shared T cell receptors in the human thymus. TCRdb's table, derived via immunoSEQ multiplex PCR, lists solely in-frame clones and lacks some. The data contain about 660,000 clones, around 87% of them singletons. The data were also submitted as part of a second study, on human thymus T cells.

Sequencing input: thymocytes. All receptors derive from a boy less than two years old with a congenital heart defect.

The chain joins TRBV28 to TRBJ1-4, with D possibly matching TRBD1 (5 bases). The V gene's germline CDR1 is MDHEN and CDR2 SYDVKM. Trimming removed 10 bases at V and 3 bases at J, with 18 bases between. The CDR3 is 15 amino acids. CDR3 DNA: TGTGCCACCAGGACCATTGGGGCTTCTAATGAAAAACTGTTTTTT. Translation: CATRTIGASNEKLFF.

The chain couples TRBV4-3 to TRBJ2-6, with D unresolved. Trimming left V 5 bases short and J 0 bases short, with 11 bases between. This CDR3 contains 16 residues. CDR1 and CDR2 from the germline V gene are LGHNA and YSLEER. The CDR3 protein is CASSAPHGSGANVLTF. In DNA form, the CDR3 reads TGCGCCAGCAGCGCACCCCACGGCTCTGGGGCCAACGTCCTGACTTTC.

This chain links TRBV5-6 with TRBJ2-7, with D maybe TRBD2 (6 bases). This CDR3 is built from 15 residues. V was trimmed by 4 bases and J by 7 bases, leaving 21 bases between them. The V gene's germline CDR1 is SGHDT and CDR2 YYEEEE. The CDR3 region is CASSQARGLAGEQYF. The CDR3 region has the DNA TGTGCCAGCAGCCAGGCGCGGGGCCTGGCCGGGGAGCAGTACTTC. Using reference TRBV5-6 and TRBJ2-7 for the parts outside the CDR3, the full variable domain is DAGVTQSPTHLIKTRGQQVTLRCSPKSGHDTVSWYQQALGQGPQFIFQYYEEEERQRGNFPDRFSGHQFPNYSSELNVNALLLGDSALYLCASSQARGLAGEQYFGPGTRLTVT.

V and J are TRBV15 and TRBJ1-5; 8 bases are shared with TRBD1. Germline V lookup: CDR1 LNHNV, CDR2 YYDKDF (reference sequence). V lost 0 bases and J lost 2; bases outside the gene matches: 3. The CDR3 spans 16 residues. CDR3 sequence (DNA): TGTGCCACCAGCAGAGATCCGGGACAGGGCAATCAGCCCCAGCATTTT. Its translation is CATSRDPGQGNQPQHF.

The chain uses TRBV5-1 and TRBJ2-7, with D possibly TRBD1 on 6 matching bases. This CDR3 has 14 amino acids. The V gene lost 6 bases and the J gene lost 3 bases, with 16 bases spanning the gap. CDR1 SGHRS and CDR2 YFSETQ come from the germline V gene. Written as DNA, the CDR3 is TGCGCCAGCAACCCACAGGGCTCGGGCTACGAGCAGTACTTC. It yields the protein CASNPQGSGYEQYF.

V usage is TRBV29-1 and J usage is TRBJ2-7, with 7 bases fitting TRBD2. The CDR3 consists of 13 residues. Germline lookup yields CDR1 SQVTM and CDR2 ANQGSEA. Trimming cost V 6 bases and J 3 bases; bases outside gene matches: 8. In DNA, the CDR3 is TGCAGCGTAACCGGGACTAAAGTCTACGAGCAGTACTTC. Translated, it gives CSVTGTKVYEQYF.

The V and J genes are TRBV5-4 and TRBJ2-4, with 9 positions matching TRBD2. Germline V CDR1 and CDR2: SGHNT, YYREEE (reference sequence). J gave up 6 bases and V 0 bases, and 7 bases lay outside the gene matches. This CDR3 has 16 residues. CDR3 bases: TGTGCCAGCAGCTTGGGGGCTAGCGGGATTTCAAACATTCAGTACTTC. It codes for CASSLGASGISNIQYF.

This chain uses TRBV12-5 with TRBJ1-5; D gene ambiguous. The CDR3 extends over 18 amino acids. V dropped 0 bases and J dropped 0 bases, with 15 bases sitting between them. Germline CDR1 LGHNT, CDR2 FRNRAP. The CDR3 sequence: CASGLVQRGPNSNQPQHF. The CDR3 nucleotides are TGTGCTAGTGGTTTGGTCCAGCGAGGTCCGAATAGCAATCAGCCCCAGCATTTT.

The rearrangement links TRBV5-4 to TRBJ1-1; D perhaps matches TRBD1 (6 bases). CDR1 is SGHNT and CDR2 is YYREEE in the germline V gene (reference sequence). V shed 4 bases and J shed 0 bases, with 10 bases lying between them. There are 14 residues in the CDR3. CDR3 amino acids: CASSLRTVNTEAFF. Written as DNA, the CDR3 is TGTGCCAGCAGCCTTCGGACAGTGAACACTGAAGCTTTCTTT.

This clone was picked up one time. The rearrangement links TRBV5-4 to TRBJ2-7, with TRBD2 identical over 7 bases. CDR1 and CDR2 (germline): SGHNT, YYREEE (reference sequence). The CDR3 consists of 14 residues. Trimming removed 2 bases from V and 3 bases from J; junction bases left unmatched: 5. The CDR3 nucleotides are TGTGCCAGCAGCTTCCTAGCGGAGCTCTACGAGCAGTACTTC. This sequence encodes CASSFLAELYEQYF.

The chain has TRBV7-2 and TRBJ1-2; 7 bases are a match to TRBD1. Germline V gives CDR1 SGHTA, CDR2 FQGNSA. This CDR3 contains 19 residues. V dropped 1 base and J dropped 5; count of bases not matched to a gene: 19. This CDR3 is CASSLVSPARQGYPYGYTF. The DNA of the CDR3 is TGTGCCAGCAGCTTAGTCTCCCCCGCGAGACAGGGCTACCCATATGGCTACACCTTC.

The chain carries TRBV5-1 and TRBJ2-4; TRBD1 aligns across 7 bases. Unmatched junction bases numbered 10, after V lost 1 base and J lost 3 bases. Germline V gene sequence: CDR1 SGHRS, CDR2 YFSETQ. CDR3 size: 17 residues. The CDR3 DNA reads as TGCGCCAGCAGCTTGAGGGGGACAGAGGAAGGCAAAAACATTCAGTACTTC. The encoded protein is CASSLRGTEEGKNIQYF.

This clone was seen a few times. The chain couples TRBV10-3 to TRBJ2-5, with 16 positions matching TRBD2. The CDR3 is made up of 19 amino acids. Germline V gives CDR1 ENHRY, CDR2 SYGVKD. V shed 0 bases and J 4 bases; nucleotides not matched to a gene: 8. The CDR3: CAISESILGLAGGRETQYF. The CDR3 DNA reads TGTGCCATCAGTGAGTCGATTCTGGGACTAGCGGGAGGGCGAGAGACCCAGTACTTC.

CDR3 nucleotide sequence: TGCGCCAGCAGCCAAGGGGCACGCGGGGAAGCCTACGAGCAGTACTTC. Encoded protein: CASSQGARGEAYEQYF. This rearrangement joins TRBV4-3 to TRBJ2-7; D possibly corresponds to TRBD2 (6 bases). Germline lookup yields CDR1 LGHNA and CDR2 YSLEER. This CDR3 is 16 amino acids long. The V end lost 1 base, the J end lost 2 bases, and 15 bases lay between the germline ends.

V is TRBV11-2 and J is TRBJ2-1, with 8 bases fitting TRBD2. Per germline, CDR1 SGHAT and CDR2 FQNNGV. The CDR3 loop spans 16 amino acids. V lost 5 bases and J lost 1; bases outside the gene matches: 7. The CDR3 loop reads CASSPRRGRSYNEQFF. CDR3 sequence (DNA): TGTGCCAGCAGCCCAAGGCGCGGGAGGTCCTACAATGAGCAGTTCTTC.

The CDR3 sequence is CASRTGQGPIYGYTF. The CDR3 DNA reads TGTGCCAGCAGGACGGGACAGGGTCCTATCTATGGCTACACCTTC. The V and J genes are TRBV6-5 and TRBJ1-2; 9 bases fit TRBD1. The CDR3 contains 15 residues. V lost 6 bases to trimming and J lost 4 bases; unmatched junction nucleotides: 9. Per the germline V gene, CDR1 is MNHEY and CDR2 is SVGAGI.

J is TRBJ2-5 and V is TRBV5-1; possibly TRBD2 for D (7 bases). The CDR3 runs 14 residues. Trimming shortened V by 0 bases and J by 2 bases, and 8 bases separated the two germline ends. CDR1 SGHRS and CDR2 YFSETQ come from the germline V gene. The CDR3 spells CASSLEGGQETQYF. CDR3 in DNA: TGCGCCAGCAGCTTGGAGGGGGGGCAAGAGACCCAGTACTTC.

This clone was detected once. CDR3 coding DNA: TGCGCCAGCAGCCAAGAATCGCGAGCCTACGAGCAGTACTTC. Its protein is CASSQESRAYEQYF. The rearrangement uses TRBV4-3 and TRBJ2-7; D gene unclear. This CDR3 region has 14 residues. Germline values: CDR1 LGHNA, CDR2 YSLEER. Trimming pared 0 bases from V and 2 bases from J, leaving 8 bases between.

The chain uses TRBV9 and TRBJ1-1, with TRBD1 matching 9 bases. Germline CDR1 and CDR2: SGDLS and YYNGEE. Trimming took 4 bases from V and 0 from J; bases not matched to a gene: 7. This CDR3 is built from 16 residues. CDR3 in DNA: TGTGCCAGCAGCCCGGACAGGGGAAGGGTGAACACTGAAGCTTTCTTT. It yields the protein CASSPDRGRVNTEAFF.

Of note for this clone: The same CDR3 can be traced to other DNA sequences in this sample. This chain connects TRBV9 to TRBJ2-2, with TRBD2 matching 15 bases. The length of the CDR3 is 18 residues. Germline V lookup: CDR1 SGDLS, CDR2 YYNGEE. The trim removed 1 base at V and 4 bases at J, leaving 5 bases unmatched. The CDR3: CASSVKGGLAGGTGELFF. The DNA of the CDR3 is TGTGCCAGCAGCGTAAAGGGGGGACTAGCGGGGGGCACCGGGGAGCTGTTTTTT.

The chain has TRBV10-1 and TRBJ2-7; weak D call: TRBD1 (6 bases). The V end lost 10 bases, the J end lost 3 bases, and 16 bases lay between the germline ends. The CDR3 spans 13 residues. CDR1 and CDR2 from the germline V gene are WNHNN and SYGVQD (reference sequence). The CDR3: CANKDRYNYEQYF. The CDR3 DNA reads TGCGCCAATAAGGACAGATACAACTACGAGCAGTACTTC.

The chain couples TRBV7-2 to TRBJ2-7; D is ambiguous. Germline CDR1 reads SGHTA; CDR2 reads FQGNSA. The CDR3 length is 13 residues. V lost 6 bases to trimming and J lost 5 bases, with 14 bases between them. DNA of the CDR3: TGTGCCAGCAGGAATTCTGAGCGAAACGAGCAGTACTTC. This encodes CASRNSERNEQYF.

The rearrangement links TRBV27 to TRBJ1-3; weak D call: TRBD1 (6 bases). Trimming removed 6 bases from V and 1 base from J, with 13 bases in between. The CDR3 length is 15 residues. Germline CDR1 is MNHEY and CDR2 is SMNVEV (reference sequence). This CDR3 is CASREWGLSGNTIYF. The CDR3 nucleotides are TGTGCCAGCAGGGAGTGGGGGCTATCTGGAAACACCATATATTTT.

The chain couples TRBV10-3 to TRBJ2-3; TRBD2 matches at 8 bases. J gave up 0 bases and V 0 bases, and 17 bases lay outside the gene matches. The CDR3 sequence is 21 residues long. The germline CDR1 and CDR2 sequences are ENHRY and SYGVKD. CDR3 sequence: CAISESTQISGGPESTDTQYF. CDR3 DNA: TGTGCCATCAGTGAGTCGACTCAGATCAGCGGGGGCCCAGAAAGCACAGATACGCAGTATTTT.

V and J are TRBV2 and TRBJ1-2; D not certain. CDR1 is SNHLY and CDR2 is FYNNEI in the germline V gene. The CDR3 is 9 amino acids. V was trimmed by 8 bases and J by 7 bases, leaving 5 bases between them. The CDR3 is CASYSGYTF. The DNA of the CDR3 is TGTGCCAGCTATAGTGGCTACACCTTC.

The chain couples TRBV7-4 to TRBJ1-1; D unclear. V dropped 2 bases and J dropped 4 bases, with 17 bases sitting between them. CDR1 and CDR2 (germline): SGHVT, SQSDAQ. This CDR3 region has 16 residues. CDR3 loop: CASSLRLGPSGTEAFF. The CDR3 DNA reads TGTGCCAGCAGCTTAAGGCTGGGTCCATCAGGCACTGAAGCTTTCTTT.

This clone has more than one count but fewer than ten. The chain carries TRBV27 and TRBJ1-6; no definite D call. This CDR3 comprises 14 residues. The V gene lost 5 bases and the J gene lost 4 bases, with 9 bases spanning the gap. Germline V gives CDR1 MNHEY, CDR2 SMNVEV (reference sequence). CDR3 in DNA: TGTGCCAGCAGTCAAATCGCGTATAATTCACCCCTCCACTTT. This encodes CASSQIAYNSPLHF.

CDR3: CAISVGLAGEIFYEQYF. In DNA form, the CDR3 reads TGTGCCATCAGTGTAGGGCTAGCGGGAGAAATTTTCTACGAGCAGTACTTC. The chain carries TRBV10-3 and TRBJ2-7; TRBD2 aligns across 10 bases. The V gene end was trimmed by 4 bases and the J gene end by 3 bases; junction bases not matched to a gene: 12. The CDR3 has 17 amino acids. Germline lookup yields CDR1 ENHRY and CDR2 SYGVKD.

The rearrangement joins TRBV5-6 to TRBJ2-7; no definite D call. Trimming pared 4 bases from V and 1 base from J, leaving 12 bases between. CDR1 and CDR2 from the germline V gene are SGHDT and YYEEEE. The CDR3 runs 14 residues. CDR3 DNA: TGTGCCAGCAGCGCAATTGCAGTTTCCTACGAGCAGTACTTC. Its translation is CASSAIAVSYEQYF. Full variable domain (outside the CDR3, taken from reference TRBV5-6 and TRBJ2-7): DAGVTQSPTHLIKTRGQQVTLRCSPKSGHDTVSWYQQALGQGPQFIFQYYEEEERQRGNFPDRFSGHQFPNYSSELNVNALLLGDSALYLCASSAIAVSYEQYFGPGTRLTVT.

The chain has TRBV19 and TRBJ1-6; D unclear. Trimming took 3 bases from V and 0 from J, leaving 12 bases between them. The germline gives CDR1 LNHDA, CDR2 SQIVND (reference sequence). The CDR3 length is 17 residues. Written as DNA, the CDR3 is TGTGCCAGTAGTATTAACTGGCGGAGCTCCTATAATTCACCCCTCCACTTT. Residues: CASSINWRSSYNSPLHF.

The DNA of the CDR3 is TGTGCCAGCAGCTTGAACGGACTAGCGGGAGGTCACACCGGGGAGCTGTTTTTT. Protein sequence: CASSLNGLAGGHTGELFF. V usage is TRBV5-5 and J usage is TRBJ2-2; 14 nucleotides line up with TRBD2. This CDR3 has 18 amino acids. The junction had 5 bases not matched to a gene; V was cut back by 1 base and J by 3 bases. Germline CDR1 reads SGHKS; CDR2 reads YYEKEE (reference sequence).

The chain combines TRBV5-1 with TRBJ2-1, with a possible D match to TRBD1 (5 bases). The CDR3 spans 14 residues. Looked up from germline, CDR1 is SGHRS and CDR2 is YFSETQ. V lost 4 bases and J 0 bases, leaving 8 bases between the germline ends. This chain's CDR3 is CASSPGYSYNEQFF. DNA for the CDR3: TGCGCCAGCAGCCCAGGGTACTCCTACAATGAGCAGTTCTTC. The full variable domain, its missing parts supplied by reference TRBV5-1 and TRBJ2-1, is KAGVTQTPRYLIKTRGQQVTLSCSPISGHRSVSWYQQTPGQGLQFLFEYFSETQRNKGNFPGRFSGRQFSNSRSEMNVSTLELGDSALYLCASSPGYSYNEQFFGPGTRLTVL.